This section outlines one T cell receptor beta chain sequence together with its context. Its matching antigen is unknown. The sample originates from a study of cytomegalovirus exposure and HLA in healthy donors. The study's findings and limits: Follow-up analysis seemed to connect common viral pathogens with several of the most significant clusters identified. Per a prior analysis, the majority of TCR beta V segments were productive roughly 87% or roughly 30% of the time. The dataset shows that most TCR sequences were rare, while some public TCRs occurred in many donors.

Germline V gene lookup returns CDR1 WSHSY and CDR2 SAAADI. The CDR3 contains 13 residues. The J segment lost 3 bases and the V segment lost 7 bases, leaving 4 bases of the junction unmatched. The PCR contained 60 Vbeta and 13 Jbeta primers. Produced via immunoSEQ multiplex PCR; TCRdb's table is partial and in-frame only. Of about 190,000 clones listed, around 82% were seen once; the top ten hold 13% to 15%. The chain recombines TRBV10-2 with TRBJ2-7, with 9 bases fitting TRBD2. Sequencing was performed on PBMCs. The origin of this receptor is a woman in her twenties or thirties in good health and CMV-seropositive. The CDR3 spells CASIGTSSYEQYF. The DNA of the CDR3 is TGCGCCAGCATCGGGACTAGCAGCTACGAGCAGTACTTC.